This T cell receptor beta chain was recorded in a study of blood T cells in healthy people across ages. They isolated at least 7 million PBMCs from each sample. Comment on this clonotype: The antigen is not known.

Trimming cost V 6 bases and J 0 bases, with 8 bases left between them. Germline loops: CDR1 MNHEY, CDR2 SVGEGT. The CDR3 spans 13 residues. Combining a sample-barcoded 5' primer with a J-beta primer mix, a second PCR ran for about 6 to 11 cycles. In TCRdb, the 5' RACE reads were re-called with MiXCR into one record per CDR3 protein. This table has about 680,000 distinct CDR3 sequences, 49% appearing once. Findings and caveats of the study: Across the age range, TCR beta diversity per million T cells fell in a roughly linear way.

The J gene is TRBJ1-2, the V gene TRBV6-2 or TRBV6-3; no clear D gene. This TCR came from a woman aged 55 to 70 in good health. Sample: blood. CDR3 coding DNA: TGTGCCAGCAGACAGACCGCTAACTATGGCTACACCTTC. This translates into CASRQTANYGYTF.